The rows below give T cell receptor beta chains drawn from one sample of a study of memory CD4+ T cells and cytomegalovirus serostatus. Libraries were prepared by immunoSEQ multiplex PCR; TCRdb keeps only in-frame clonotypes and omits some of them. The repertoire consists of just under 65,000 clones, with 70% to 80% occurring once and the leading ten covering 0.7% to 0.9%. Specimen: memory CD4+ T cells from blood. Every receptor here comes from an adult in good health and CMV-seronegative. The CDR3 runs from the conserved cysteine through the conserved F or W. Fields, in order: J gene, clone size, V gene, D gene, CDR3 DNA, CDR3 protein. D genes are given only for firm matches. Rows give clone size only sometimes, using once, few, many, or a class for an expanded clone.

J gene: TRBJ1-4
clone size: NA
V gene: TRBV11-1
D gene: TRBD1
CDR3 DNA: TGTGCCAGCAGCTACGGGACAGCAACTAATGAAAAACTGTTTTTT
CDR3 protein: CASSYGTATNEKLFF

J gene: TRBJ1-1
clone size: NA
V gene: TRBV5-1
D gene: NA
CDR3 DNA: TGCGCCAGCAGCTTGGGGGGGGGCAGGACTGAAGCTTTCTTT
CDR3 protein: CASSLGGGRTEAFF

J gene: TRBJ1-1
clone size: NA
V gene: TRBV11-2
D gene: NA
CDR3 DNA: TGTGCCAGCAGCTTAGGATCAAACACTGAAGCTTTCTTT
CDR3 protein: CASSLGSNTEAFF

J gene: TRBJ1-1
clone size: NA
V gene: TRBV2
D gene: NA
CDR3 DNA: TGTGCCAGCAGTGACGGGGGGAACACTGAAGCTTTCTTT
CDR3 protein: CASSDGGNTEAFF

J gene: TRBJ2-3
clone size: once
V gene: TRBV4-2
D gene: TRBD2
CDR3 DNA: TGTGCCAGCAGCCAAGGATTTAGCGGGATCACAGATACGCAGTATTTT
CDR3 protein: CASSQGFSGITDTQYF

J gene: TRBJ1-1
clone size: NA
V gene: TRBV6-5
D gene: NA
CDR3 DNA: TGTGCCAGCAGTTACGCCTTAAGGGAGAACACTGAAGCTTTCTTT
CDR3 protein: CASSYALRENTEAFF

J gene: TRBJ1-4
clone size: NA
V gene: TRBV5-1
D gene: NA
CDR3 DNA: TGCGCCAGCAGCCGCGGGGCAGTAACAACTAATGAAAAACTGTTTTTT
CDR3 protein: CASSRGAVTTNEKLFF

J gene: TRBJ1-2
clone size: NA
V gene: TRBV6-6
D gene: TRBD1
CDR3 DNA: TGTGCCAGCAGCTCACAGGGGGAAGGCTACACCTTC
CDR3 protein: CASSSQGEGYTF

J gene: TRBJ2-2
clone size: NA
V gene: TRBV29-1
D gene: NA
CDR3 DNA: TGCAGCGTTGAAAGCTGGGGCACCGCGAACACCGGGGAGCTGTTTTTT
CDR3 protein: CSVESWGTANTGELFF

J gene: TRBJ1-1
clone size: NA
V gene: TRBV2
D gene: TRBD1
CDR3 DNA: TGTGCCAGCAGTGCACAGGGGACAGGCACTGAAGCTTTCTTT
CDR3 protein: CASSAQGTGTEAFF

J gene: TRBJ1-5
clone size: NA
V gene: TRBV7-2
D gene: TRBD1
CDR3 DNA: TGTGCCAGCAGCTTAATGGGACAGGGGGTCGGGAGCAATCAGCCCCAGCATTTT
CDR3 protein: CASSLMGQGVGSNQPQHF

J gene: TRBJ1-2
clone size: NA
V gene: TRBV15
D gene: NA
CDR3 DNA: TGTGCCACCAGCCTCCCCGGAGGGGGGGGGCGATATGGCTACACCTTC
CDR3 protein: CATSLPGGGGRYGYTF

J gene: TRBJ1-6
clone size: NA
V gene: TRBV30
D gene: TRBD1
CDR3 DNA: TGTGCCTGGAGTTACAGGGGGACTCGCAGGAATTCACCCCTCCACTTT
CDR3 protein: CAWSYRGTRRNSPLHF

J gene: TRBJ2-3
clone size: NA
V gene: TRBV28
D gene: TRBD1
CDR3 DNA: TGTGCCAGCAGTTTAACAGGGGGCACAGATACGCAGTATTTT
CDR3 protein: CASSLTGGTDTQYF

J gene: TRBJ1-2
clone size: few
V gene: TRBV28
D gene: TRBD1
CDR3 DNA: TGTGCCAGCAGCGATCAGACAGGGATGGTCTATGGCTACACCTTC
CDR3 protein: CASSDQTGMVYGYTF

J gene: TRBJ1-1
clone size: NA
V gene: TRBV7-9
D gene: TRBD1
CDR3 DNA: TGTGCCAGCAGCTTGGACCTAGGACAGGTAGCAAGCGGTTTCTTT
CDR3 protein: CASSLDLGQVASGFF

J gene: TRBJ2-1
clone size: NA
V gene: TRBV11-2
D gene: NA
CDR3 DNA: TGTGCCAGCAGCCCCGCGATTTTCGGACAGCTATACAATGAGCAGTTCTTC
CDR3 protein: CASSPAIFGQLYNEQFF

J gene: TRBJ1-6
clone size: once
V gene: TRBV11-2
D gene: NA
CDR3 DNA: TGTGCCAGCAGCCTTTCACAGAGTAATTCACCCCTCCACTTT
CDR3 protein: CASSLSQSNSPLHF

J gene: TRBJ1-1
clone size: NA
V gene: TRBV7-3
D gene: TRBD1
CDR3 DNA: TGTGCCAGCAGCCTTCAGGGGGGAGAAGCTTTCTTT
CDR3 protein: CASSLQGGEAFF

J gene: TRBJ1-1
clone size: NA
V gene: TRBV18
D gene: TRBD1
CDR3 DNA: TGTGCCAGCTCATCACAGGGGGCGAACACTGAAGCTTTCTTT
CDR3 protein: CASSSQGANTEAFF

J gene: TRBJ1-4
clone size: NA
V gene: TRBV4-3
D gene: NA
CDR3 DNA: TGCGCCAGCAGCCAAGAGCGGGTCGGGGAAAAACTGTTTTTT
CDR3 protein: CASSQERVGEKLFF

J gene: TRBJ1-2
clone size: NA
V gene: TRBV6-6
D gene: NA
CDR3 DNA: TGTGCCAGCAGTCCCGGACGGGATGGCTACACCTTC
CDR3 protein: CASSPGRDGYTF

J gene: TRBJ2-1
clone size: once
V gene: TRBV7-9
D gene: NA
CDR3 DNA: TGTGCCAGCAGCTTAGCGAGTACGGGAACTAACTACAATGAGCAGTTCTTC
CDR3 protein: CASSLASTGTNYNEQFF

J gene: TRBJ2-4
clone size: once
V gene: TRBV2
D gene: TRBD1
CDR3 DNA: TGTGCCAGCAGTGCCGACAGGGGACTAGCCAAAAACATTCAGTACTTC
CDR3 protein: CASSADRGLAKNIQYF

J gene: TRBJ1-5
clone size: NA
V gene: TRBV10-3
D gene: NA
CDR3 DNA: TGTGCCATCAGTGCGGCAGGGGTTGGAAGCAATCAGCCCCAGCATTTT
CDR3 protein: CAISAAGVGSNQPQHF

J gene: TRBJ1-1
clone size: once
V gene: TRBV4-3
D gene: TRBD1
CDR3 DNA: TGCGCCAGCAGCCAAGGTCAGGGCAGGGGGCGCGCGTCGAACACTGAAGCTTTCTTT
CDR3 protein: CASSQGQGRGRASNTEAFF

J gene: TRBJ2-2
clone size: NA
V gene: TRBV5-1
D gene: TRBD1
CDR3 DNA: TGCGCCAGCAGCTTGGGGTGGGGACAGGGCCACACCGGGGAGCTGTTTTTT
CDR3 protein: CASSLGWGQGHTGELFF

J gene: TRBJ1-2
clone size: NA
V gene: TRBV5-6
D gene: TRBD1
CDR3 DNA: TGTGCCAGCAGCGCGGGGGACAGAGACTATGGCTACACCTTC
CDR3 protein: CASSAGDRDYGYTF

J gene: TRBJ2-3
clone size: NA
V gene: TRBV6-6
D gene: NA
CDR3 DNA: TGTGCCAGCAGTTACGGGAGATTCAGCACAGATACGCAGTATTTT
CDR3 protein: CASSYGRFSTDTQYF

J gene: TRBJ1-2
clone size: NA
V gene: TRBV2
D gene: NA
CDR3 DNA: TGTGCCAGCAGGGGCGGCGGGAACGCTAATGGCTACACCTTC
CDR3 protein: CASRGGGNANGYTF

J gene: TRBJ2-5
clone size: NA
V gene: TRBV5-6
D gene: NA
CDR3 DNA: TGTGCCAGCAGCTCGGGGCCTAATGACCCGGGGACCCAGTACTTC
CDR3 protein: CASSSGPNDPGTQYF

J gene: TRBJ1-1
clone size: once
V gene: TRBV2
D gene: NA
CDR3 DNA: TGTGCCAGCAGTGGGGTACGGGTGAACACTGAAGCTTTCTTT
CDR3 protein: CASSGVRVNTEAFF

J gene: TRBJ1-2
clone size: NA
V gene: TRBV6-1
D gene: TRBD1
CDR3 DNA: TGTGCCAGCATTACAGGGGACACTTCTAACTATGGCTACACCTTC
CDR3 protein: CASITGDTSNYGYTF

J gene: TRBJ1-4
clone size: NA
V gene: TRBV11-2
D gene: NA
CDR3 DNA: TGTGCCAGCGCCCCCAGTCAATCAACTAATGAAAAACTGTTTTTT
CDR3 protein: CASAPSQSTNEKLFF

J gene: TRBJ1-4
clone size: NA
V gene: TRBV20-1
D gene: NA
CDR3 DNA: TGCAGTGCTAGAGTGAATGAAAAACTGTTTTTT
CDR3 protein: CSARVNEKLFF

J gene: TRBJ2-5
clone size: once
V gene: TRBV30
D gene: TRBD2
CDR3 DNA: TGTGCCTGGAGACTAGCGGGAGGGGGGACCCAGTACTTC
CDR3 protein: CAWRLAGGGTQYF

J gene: TRBJ1-2
clone size: few
V gene: TRBV6-6
D gene: NA
CDR3 DNA: TGTGCCAGCAGTTCCATGCAGGGGACAAATGGCTACACCTTC
CDR3 protein: CASSSMQGTNGYTF

J gene: TRBJ2-2
clone size: NA
V gene: TRBV5-1
D gene: TRBD1
CDR3 DNA: TGCGCCAGCAGCTCCGGGACAGTTTTCAGCGGGGAGCTGTTTTTT
CDR3 protein: CASSSGTVFSGELFF

J gene: TRBJ1-5
clone size: NA
V gene: TRBV30
D gene: TRBD1
CDR3 DNA: TGTGCCTGGAGCCAGGGTACAGGGGGTTCTAATCAGCCCCAGCATTTT
CDR3 protein: CAWSQGTGGSNQPQHF

J gene: TRBJ1-2
clone size: NA
V gene: TRBV4-1
D gene: NA
CDR3 DNA: TGCGCCAGAAGACCCCCAAGGAGTTACTGGGTTGGCTACACCTTC
CDR3 protein: CARRPPRSYWVGYTF

J gene: TRBJ1-1
clone size: NA
V gene: TRBV14
D gene: NA
CDR3 DNA: TGTGCCAGCAGCCAAAATACGGTGACTGAAGCTTTCTTT
CDR3 protein: CASSQNTVTEAFF

J gene: TRBJ1-2
clone size: once
V gene: TRBV10-2
D gene: NA
CDR3 DNA: TGCGCCAGCAGTGAGAGAAAGGGGGCTAACTATGGCTACACCTTC
CDR3 protein: CASSERKGANYGYTF

J gene: TRBJ2-1
clone size: once
V gene: TRBV7-8
D gene: TRBD1
CDR3 DNA: TGTGCCAGCAGCCTCATTTCCATACCGGACCCGGGACAGAGAGAGTTCTTC
CDR3 protein: CASSLISIPDPGQREFF

J gene: TRBJ2-5
clone size: once
V gene: TRBV28
D gene: TRBD2
CDR3 DNA: TGTGCCAGCAGTTTATCGGCTAGCGGGACGGAGACCCAGTACTTC
CDR3 protein: CASSLSASGTETQYF

J gene: TRBJ1-2
clone size: once
V gene: TRBV7-9
D gene: NA
CDR3 DNA: TGTGCCAGCAGCCGAGGCGTAACAGGCACATATGGCTACACCTTC
CDR3 protein: CASSRGVTGTYGYTF

J gene: TRBJ1-3
clone size: once
V gene: TRBV18
D gene: TRBD1
CDR3 DNA: TGTGCCACTCTCCCGTTCCAGGGGGCGACGGACACCATATATTTT
CDR3 protein: CATLPFQGATDTIYF

J gene: TRBJ1-4
clone size: NA
V gene: TRBV30
D gene: NA
CDR3 DNA: TGTGCCTGGAGTGTACCCACTGCACAGAGAGAAAAACTGTTTTTT
CDR3 protein: CAWSVPTAQREKLFF